This TCR beta chain was sequenced during a study of vaccination and CD4 T cells after COVID-19. Overall study: Once diagnosed, patients had post-COVID samples drawn a median roughly 97 days later (range 35 to 161).

Germline assignment: CDR1 MNHEY and CDR2 SVGAGI. There are 15 residues in the CDR3. Trimming stripped 2 bases from V and 1 base from J, with 12 bases between. This clonotype was found a few times. What it binds is not known. Sample treatment: 10-day PBMC culture with coronavirus spike peptide pools or control peptides (ViraFEST assay). An unexposed donor provided the CD4+ T cells, which were collected before the COVID-19 pandemic (2011-2018). Cultured CD4+ T cells had their DNA profiled by the Oncomine TCR Beta short-read assay. Genomic DNA was drawn out of CD4+ T cells grown in culture. TCRdb re-derived calls from the PCR reads in MiXCR, one entry per CDR3 protein. Of some 9,100 distinct CDR3 sequences in the sample, about 35% were seen once.

The sample comprised CD4+ T cells from blood, cultured in vitro. The TCR originated in a human donor in good health. The chain couples TRBV6-5 to TRBJ2-7, with D uncertain. The CDR3 reads CASSYGWIFSYEQYF. The CDR3 nucleotides are TGTGCCAGCAGTTACGGCTGGATATTTTCCTACGAGCAGTACTTC.